The T cell receptor beta chain under discussion was sequenced for a study of blood T cell repertoires in COVID-19. Study-wide context: Acute and convalescent COVID-19 samples came from the United States, Italy and Spain. T cells, B-cell-depleted T cells, or PBMCs provided the cDNA or gDNA that served as material.

Germline V CDR1 and CDR2: SGHRS, YFSETQ. CDR3 size: 14 residues. V lost 4 bases to trimming and J lost 8 bases; unmatched junction nucleotides: 8. The repertoire was sequenced with immunoSEQ multiplex PCR; TCRdb's copy has only in-frame clones and lacks some. The data contain 200,000 to 300,000 clones, roughly 88% of them seen just once; the ten biggest clones take up 2% to 2.5%. Sequenced input: PBMCs or T cells enriched from blood (not recorded which). The V and J genes are TRBV5-1 and TRBJ1-4; 7 bases agree with TRBD1. This clonotype was sampled from a woman aged 40-49 years with acute COVID-19. CDR3 residues: CASSQQGRSEKLFF. The CDR3 DNA is TGCGCCAGCAGCCAACAGGGGCGAAGCGAAAAACTGTTTTTT.